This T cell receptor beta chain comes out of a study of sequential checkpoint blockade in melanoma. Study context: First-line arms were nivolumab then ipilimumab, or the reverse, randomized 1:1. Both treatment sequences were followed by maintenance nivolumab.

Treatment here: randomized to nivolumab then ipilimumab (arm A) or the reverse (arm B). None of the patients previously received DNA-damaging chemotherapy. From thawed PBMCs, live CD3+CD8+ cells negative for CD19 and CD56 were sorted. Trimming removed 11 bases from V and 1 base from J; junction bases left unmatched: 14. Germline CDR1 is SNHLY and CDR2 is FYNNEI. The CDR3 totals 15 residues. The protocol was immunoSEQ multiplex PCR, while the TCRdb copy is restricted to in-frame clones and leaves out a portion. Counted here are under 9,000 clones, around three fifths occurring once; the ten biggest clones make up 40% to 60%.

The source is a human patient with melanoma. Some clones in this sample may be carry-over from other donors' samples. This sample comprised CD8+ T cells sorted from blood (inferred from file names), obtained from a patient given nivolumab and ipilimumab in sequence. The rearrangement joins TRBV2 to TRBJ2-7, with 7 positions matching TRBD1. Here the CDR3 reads CAAGIKGTESYEQYF. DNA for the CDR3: TGTGCCGCTGGGATTAAGGGGACAGAATCCTACGAGCAGTACTTC.